The entry below describes one TCR beta chain. The antigen is not known. The V gene lost 4 bases and the J gene lost 0 bases, with 7 bases spanning the gap. The CDR3 loop spans 12 amino acids. Per germline, CDR1 SQVTM and CDR2 ANQGSEA. PCR involved 60 Vbeta and 13 Jbeta primers. Profiled with immunoSEQ multiplex PCR; TCRdb holds only in-frame clones, not every one. The sample lists fewer than 250,000 clones, about 82% seen once, with around 3% in the top ten. The source of the sample is a study of cytomegalovirus exposure and HLA in healthy donors. Study details: As an earlier analysis found, about 179 million T cells yielded about 120 million unique TCR beta sequences.

Whole-study findings and limits: TCR beta sequences reportedly predicted the HLA-A and HLA-B alleles of most subjects accurately. Excluded: some indistinguishable V segments such as TRBV6-2 and TRBV6-3.

The clonotype was recovered from a man aged 25 to 45 in good health and CMV-seronegative. Specimen: PBMCs. The chain recombines TRBV29-1 with TRBJ2-7; TRBD2 is a possible D gene (5 bases). CDR3 bases: TGCAGCGTTGTAAGCGGCTCCTACGAGCAGTACTTC. Protein: CSVVSGSYEQYF.